The clone carrying this TCR beta chain was detected ten times or more. Its antigen is unidentified. The entry originates in a study of neurological immune-mediated disorders. The cDNA was synthesized by means of template-switch 5'RACE, which was carried out with 10-nucleotide random UMIs. TCRdb reprocessed the 5' RACE reads via MiXCR and lists one record per CDR3 protein. Of over 65,000 distinct CDR3 sequences listed, approximately 2.4% are singletons. For the unsorted libraries, 2 million PBMCs stored at -80 C served as input. Study-level points and caveats: A possible signature appeared as one related-CDR3 cluster, in which phylogenetic grouping placed the repertoires of 18 of 34 multiple sclerosis patients.

The sequence was obtained from a woman in her twenties or thirties with multiple sclerosis. The source material was PBMCs.

The CDR3 nucleotides read TGTGCCAGCAGCTCGGCCTCGGGGGCTGATGGCTACACCTTC. This gives the protein CASSSASGADGYTF. This rearrangement joins TRBV7-2 to TRBJ1-2; possibly TRBD1 for D (6 bases). The CDR3 consists of 14 residues. V lost 4 bases to trimming and J lost 6 bases, with 15 bases between them. CDR1 and CDR2 (germline): SGHTA, FQGNSA.